The 21 T cell receptor beta chains in this list originate from one sample, sequenced in a study of early T cells in non-severe SARS-CoV-2 infection. TCRdb re-derived calls from the 5' RACE reads in MiXCR, one entry per CDR3 protein. The sample lists about 37,000 distinct CDR3 sequences, roughly 5% seen once, with about 6% in the top ten. The sample was whole blood, taken at baseline. The receptors here all came from an adult who was a healthcare worker with PCR-confirmed SARS-CoV-2 infection or an uninfected control (not recorded which).

This clonotype was observed at least ten times. The rearrangement uses TRBV4-1 and TRBJ2-1, with D unresolved. Germline assignment: CDR1 MGHRA and CDR2 YSYEKL. The CDR3 is made up of 13 amino acids. With 3 bases removed from V and 2 bases from J, the gap between germline ends came to 5 bases. This chain's CDR3 is CASSQGTYNEQFF. The CDR3 DNA reads as TGCGCCAGCAGCCAGGGTACCTACAATGAGCAGTTCTTC.

J is TRBJ1-1 and V is TRBV20-1, with D possibly TRBD1 on 6 matching bases. V lost 0 bases and J 1 base, leaving 9 bases between the germline ends. Per germline, CDR1 DFQATT and CDR2 SNEGSKA (reference sequence). The CDR3 consists of 14 residues. This chain's CDR3 is CSAREGARNTEAFF. The CDR3 region has the DNA TGCAGTGCTAGAGAGGGGGCTAGGAACACTGAAGCTTTCTTT.

This clonotype was counted ten times or more. This rearrangement joins TRBV20-1 to TRBJ1-5, with D possibly TRBD1 on 6 matching bases. Trimming took 3 bases from V and 0 from J, leaving 12 bases between them. In germline, CDR1 is DFQATT, CDR2 SNEGSKA (reference sequence). The CDR3 extends over 15 amino acids. The CDR3 DNA sequence: TGCAGTGCTAGGAGGGGGGGGATTAGCAATCAGCCCCAGCATTTT. It encodes CSARRGGISNQPQHF.

This clonotype was counted many times. This chain uses TRBV28 with TRBJ1-3; possibly TRBD1 for D (6 bases). V was clipped by 7 bases and J by 3 bases, with 16 bases between them. Per germline, CDR1 MDHEN and CDR2 SYDVKM. CDR3 length: 15 amino acids. CDR3 DNA: TGTGCCAGCACCTTAGGGGGTTTGTTTGGAAACACCATATATTTT. Its translation is CASTLGGLFGNTIYF.

This clonotype has a count of ten or more. The chain combines TRBV18 with TRBJ2-7; possible D gene TRBD2, 6 bases. The V gene's germline CDR1 is KGHSH and CDR2 LQKENI. Trimming removed 2 bases from V and 3 bases from J, with 23 bases in between. The CDR3 has 18 amino acids. The CDR3, as DNA: TGTGCCAGCTCACCAAGGTCTCAAGGGCAGGGAGGATTCTACGAGCAGTACGTC. As protein: CASSPRSQGQGGFYEQYV.

In this sample, this clonotype turned up many times. V is TRBV20-1 and J is TRBJ2-3; D might be TRBD2 (5 bases). The germline gives CDR1 DFQATT, CDR2 SNEGSKA (reference sequence). V shed 5 bases and J shed 3 bases, with 9 bases lying between them. CDR3 length: 12 amino acids. The CDR3 DNA is TGCAGTGCTGTAGCGAATACAGATACGCAGTATTTT. Translation: CSAVANTDTQYF.

Ten or more counts support this clonotype. V usage is TRBV7-7 and J usage is TRBJ2-5, with D possibly TRBD2 on 6 matching bases. V was shortened by 3 bases and J by 2 bases, with 16 bases between the two germline ends. Looked up from germline, CDR1 is SSHAT and CDR2 is FNYEAQ (reference sequence). CDR3 length equals 16 residues. The CDR3 bases are TGTGCCAGCAGCTTGTCTAGCGCCAACACTCAAGAGACCCAGTACTTC. Translating gives CASSLSSANTQETQYF.

This clonotype was seen a few times. Here the CDR3 reads CASSLAGAKAGELFF. The CDR3, as DNA: TGTGCCAGCAGTTTAGCAGGGGCTAAAGCCGGGGAGCTGTTTTTT. This chain links TRBV28 with TRBJ2-2, with D maybe TRBD1 (6 bases). Germline V lookup: CDR1 MDHEN, CDR2 SYDVKM. The germline V and J ends were trimmed by 2 bases and 6 bases, with 13 bases remaining between them. The length of the CDR3 is 15 residues.

This clonotype has a count of ten or more. A junction boundary mismatches the germline segment, possibly from a read error. The rearrangement joins TRBV6-2 or TRBV6-3 to TRBJ1-2; D is undetermined. CDR1 is MNHEY, CDR2 SVGEGT, per germline. The CDR3 totals 11 residues. The CDR3 loop is CASSILDSISF. In nucleotides, the CDR3 is TGTGCCAGCAGTATCCTCGACTCGATTAGCTTC.

Concerning this clonotype itself: It may be a read error: a sequence one base away is much more abundant. The chain links TRBV6-5 to TRBJ2-1, with 11 nucleotides matching TRBD2. CDR1 and CDR2 from the germline V gene are MNHEY and SVGAGI. CDR3 size: 16 residues. The V gene end was trimmed by 6 bases and the J gene end by 9 bases; junction bases not matched to a gene: 13. In DNA, the CDR3 is TGTGCCAGCAGCTCAGGCCTAGCGGGAGGAGGGGGTGAGCAGTTCTTC. Protein: CASSSGLAGGGGEQFF.

A remark on this clonotype: Since a much larger clone is just one base distant, this may be a read error. The CDR3 nucleotides are TGTGCCAGCAGCCCCCAACCGGTAGCGGGAGGACTGGGTGAGCAGTTCTTC. The encoded protein is CASSPQPVAGGLGEQFF. The chain has TRBV7-9 and TRBJ2-1; 10 nucleotides line up with TRBD2. The CDR3 is made up of 17 amino acids. V lost 5 bases to trimming and J lost 9 bases; unmatched junction nucleotides: 16. Germline V gene sequence: CDR1 SEHNR, CDR2 FQNEAQ (reference sequence).

The table lists this clonotype with many counts. J is TRBJ2-2 and V is TRBV5-1, with TRBD2 matching 8 bases. Germline lookup yields CDR1 SGHRS and CDR2 YFSETQ. The CDR3 sequence is 16 residues long. Trimming cost V 5 bases and J 1 base; bases outside gene matches: 7. The CDR3 bases are TGCGCCAGCAGTTCTCCTAGCGGGTTGAACACCGGGGAGCTGTTTTTT. Its protein is CASSSPSGLNTGELFF. The full variable domain, rest sourced from reference TRBV5-1 and TRBJ2-2, is KAGVTQTPRYLIKTRGQQVTLSCSPISGHRSVSWYQQTPGQGLQFLFEYFSETQRNKGNFPGRFSGRQFSNSRSEMNVSTLELGDSALYLCASSSPSGLNTGELFFGEGSRLTVL.

This clonotype was observed at least ten times. This chain joins TRBV19 and TRBJ2-1, with 8 bases matching TRBD2. The CDR3 length is 15 residues. The V segment lost 3 bases and the J segment 2 bases; nucleotides outside the gene matches: 3. Germline assignment: CDR1 LNHDA and CDR2 SQIVND (reference sequence). The CDR3 DNA sequence: TGTGCCAGTAGTATCTCGGGGGGGACCTACAATGAGCAGTTCTTC. Residues: CASSISGGTYNEQFF.

This clonotype was observed many times. The chain has TRBV9 and TRBJ1-1; 7 positions match TRBD1. CDR1 is SGDLS, CDR2 YYNGEE, per germline. J was trimmed by 5 bases and V by 4 bases; bases with no gene match: 8. The CDR3 runs 14 residues. The CDR3 bases are TGTGCCAGCAGCCCCCGACAGGGCAAGACTGAAGCTTTCTTT. Its protein is CASSPRQGKTEAFF.

This clonotype appeared many times. The DNA is omitted, as the CDR3 cannot be located on it reliably, and the CDR3 follows TCRdb's listing. This chain connects TRBV21-1 to TRBJ2-6. TRBV21-1 is a pseudogene locus. Both ends counted, the CDR3 spans 15 residues. The CDR3 sequence is CASSKWGSGANVLTF.

J is TRBJ2-3 and V is TRBV6-5; no definite D call. This CDR3 region has 13 residues. Germline loops: CDR1 MNHEY, CDR2 SVGAGI. Trimming took 6 bases from V and 0 from J, leaving 7 bases between them. The CDR3 region is CASSRDSTDTQYF. CDR3 nucleotides: TGTGCCAGCAGCCGTGATAGCACAGATACGCAGTATTTT.

This clonotype occurred many times. V is TRBV6-5 and J is TRBJ2-7, with 7 bases fitting TRBD1. The CDR3 runs 17 residues. V lost 8 bases and J lost 1; bases outside the gene matches: 17. The germline V gene has CDR1 MNHEY and CDR2 SVGAGI. DNA of the CDR3: TGTGCCAGCGGGGCTATCCTTCAAGGGGGCGATTCCTACGAGCAGTACTTC. This translates into CASGAILQGGDSYEQYF.

This clonotype was seen a handful of times. This rearrangement joins TRBV5-6 to TRBJ2-4, with 11 bases lining up with TRBD1. V lost 1 base, J lost 9 bases, and 6 bases stayed unmatched. The CDR3 runs to 15 residues. Germline CDR1 and CDR2: SGHDT and YYEEEE. The CDR3, as DNA: TGTGCCAGCAGCTTGAGGACAGGGGGCGCCGGCATTCAGTACTTC. Encoded protein: CASSLRTGGAGIQYF. The full variable domain, completed using reference TRBV5-6 and TRBJ2-4, is DAGVTQSPTHLIKTRGQQVTLRCSPKSGHDTVSWYQQALGQGPQFIFQYYEEEERQRGNFPDRFSGHQFPNYSSELNVNALLLGDSALYLCASSLRTGGAGIQYFGAGTRLSVL.

This clonotype was observed a handful of times. CDR3 residues: CASTLEGLSPLHF. The CDR3 coding sequence is TGTGCCAGCACGCTTGAGGGGCTTTCACCCCTCCACTTT. J is TRBJ1-6 and V is TRBV7-9; D is possibly TRBD1 (5 bases). CDR3 size: 13 residues. The germline V gene encodes CDR1 SEHNR and CDR2 FQNEAQ (reference sequence). Trimming took 7 bases from V and 9 from J, leaving 13 bases between them.

At least ten counts were recorded for this clonotype. The chain combines TRBV7-9 with TRBJ2-7; TRBD2 matches at 7 bases. J was trimmed by 3 bases and V by 4 bases; bases with no gene match: 3. The CDR3 loop spans 13 amino acids. Germline CDR1 reads SEHNR; CDR2 reads FQNEAQ (reference sequence). CDR3 DNA: TGTGCCAGCAGCTCCGGGGGGTTCTACGAGCAGTACTTC. Amino acid sequence: CASSSGGFYEQYF.

This clonotype was counted at least ten times. The chain is built from TRBV27 and TRBJ2-3, with TRBD1 matching over 9 bases. Germline-derived CDR1 and CDR2 are MNHEY and SMNVEV (reference sequence). The CDR3 is 15 residues long. The V segment lost 10 bases and the J segment 0 bases; nucleotides outside the gene matches: 8. CDR3 sequence reads: CAIRRTGVSTDTQYF. CDR3 coding DNA: TGTGCCATCAGAAGGACAGGGGTCAGCACAGATACGCAGTATTTT.